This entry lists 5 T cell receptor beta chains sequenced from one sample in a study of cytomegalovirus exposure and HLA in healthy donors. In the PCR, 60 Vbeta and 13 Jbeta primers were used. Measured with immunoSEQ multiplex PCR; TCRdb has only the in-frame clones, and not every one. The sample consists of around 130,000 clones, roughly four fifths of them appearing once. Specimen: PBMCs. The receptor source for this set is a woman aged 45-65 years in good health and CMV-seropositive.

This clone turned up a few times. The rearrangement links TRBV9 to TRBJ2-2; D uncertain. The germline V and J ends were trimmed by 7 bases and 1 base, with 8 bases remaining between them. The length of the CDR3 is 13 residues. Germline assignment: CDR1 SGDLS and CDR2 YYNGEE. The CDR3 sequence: CASLHRNTGELFF. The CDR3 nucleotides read TGTGCCAGCTTACACCGGAACACCGGGGAGCTGTTTTTT.

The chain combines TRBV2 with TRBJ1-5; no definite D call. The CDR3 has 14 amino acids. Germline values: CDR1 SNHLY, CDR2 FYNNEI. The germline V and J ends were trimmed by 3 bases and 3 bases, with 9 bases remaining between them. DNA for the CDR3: TGTGCCAGCAGTGATACCAGTTTCAATCAGCCCCAGCATTTT. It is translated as CASSDTSFNQPQHF.

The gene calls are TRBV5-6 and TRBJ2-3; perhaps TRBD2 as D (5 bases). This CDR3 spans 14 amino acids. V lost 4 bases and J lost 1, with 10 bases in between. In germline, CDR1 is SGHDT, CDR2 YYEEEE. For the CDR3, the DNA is TGTGCCAGCAGCCTCATGGAGGGCACAGATACGCAGTATTTT. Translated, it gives CASSLMEGTDTQYF.

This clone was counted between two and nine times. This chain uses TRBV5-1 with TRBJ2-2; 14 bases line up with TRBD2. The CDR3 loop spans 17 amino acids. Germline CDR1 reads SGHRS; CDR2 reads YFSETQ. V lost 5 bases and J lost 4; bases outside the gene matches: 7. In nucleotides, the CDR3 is TGCGCCAGCAGGATGACTAGCGGGGGGGCAGGCACCGGGGAGCTGTTTTTT. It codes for CASRMTSGGAGTGELFF.

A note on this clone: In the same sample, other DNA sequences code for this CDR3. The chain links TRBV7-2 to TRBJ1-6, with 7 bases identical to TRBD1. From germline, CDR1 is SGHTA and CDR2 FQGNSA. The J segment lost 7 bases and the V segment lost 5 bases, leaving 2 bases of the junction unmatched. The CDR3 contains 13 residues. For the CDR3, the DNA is TGTGCCAGCAGCCTGGACAGGAATTCACCCCTCCACTTT. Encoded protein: CASSLDRNSPLHF.